The table lists the clone carrying this TCR beta chain with a few counts. Its cognate antigen is unknown. The data stem from a study of beta chain features in type 1 diabetes. Findings and limits, study-wide: At VDJ recombination sites, type 1 diabetes patients had fewer insertions and more deleted nucleotides.

The study reverse transcribed the entire isolated RNA, so it sequenced expressed TCRB transcripts. Profiling relied on immunoSEQ multiplex PCR, and the TCRdb table lists in-frame clones only, not all of them. The sample gives 400,000 to 450,000 clones, roughly 13% of which show up once; around 0.039% is in the top ten. Each population that was sorted was more than 95% pure. V was trimmed by 0 bases and J by 0 bases, leaving 5 bases between them. Looked up from germline, CDR1 is SGDLS and CDR2 is YYNGEE. This CDR3 is 14 amino acids long. The TCR comes from a man aged 25-45 years in good health. What was sequenced was naive CD4+ T cells from blood. V and J are TRBV9 and TRBJ2-3; D remains unclear. The CDR3 is CASSVEWSTDTQYF. In nucleotides, the CDR3 is TGTGCCAGCAGCGTAGAGTGGAGCACAGATACGCAGTATTTT.